The 3 T cell receptor beta chains below were found in one sample sequenced in a study of blood T cell repertoires in COVID-19. Data came from immunoSEQ multiplex PCR; TCRdb stores just in-frame clones and leaves some out. This table holds approximately 130,000 clones, around 83% found once. Sample: peripheral blood. Receptors were obtained from an elderly man with active or convalescent COVID-19.

Comments on this clone: Other nucleotide sequences from this sample produce the same CDR3. The rearrangement uses TRBV6-1 and TRBJ1-2; D is unclear. The V gene lost 0 bases and the J gene lost 8 bases, with 4 bases spanning the gap. This CDR3 is 11 amino acids long. In germline, CDR1 is MNHNS, CDR2 SASEGT. The CDR3 DNA sequence: TGTGCCAGCAGTGAAGCGAGAGGCTACACCTTC. It is translated as CASSEARGYTF.

This clone has only one observation. The V and J genes are TRBV9 and TRBJ1-1; TRBD1 aligns across 8 bases. This CDR3 is 16 amino acids long. V lost 10 bases to trimming and J lost 6 bases; unmatched junction nucleotides: 20. Germline-derived CDR1 and CDR2 are SGDLS and YYNGEE. The CDR3 coding sequence is TGTGCCGGCACCAAAGGGAGTGCGACAGGGGCGCCTGAAGCTTTCTTT. Its translation is CAGTKGSATGAPEAFF.

V and J are TRBV10-3 and TRBJ2-3; 8 positions match TRBD2. Germline trimming cut 9 bases from V and 2 bases from J; bases unmatched to any gene: 4. The germline gives CDR1 ENHRY, CDR2 SYGVKD. CDR3 length: 13 amino acids. The CDR3 DNA reads as TGTGCCATTAAAGCGGGGGACACAGATACGCAGTATTTT. Protein product: CAIKAGDTDTQYF.